This T cell receptor (beta chain) was obtained from a study of blood T cell repertoires in COVID-19. Background on the study: Acute and convalescent COVID-19 specimens originated in the United States, Italy and Spain. T cells, B-cell-depleted T cells, or PBMCs provided the cDNA or gDNA that served as material.

The germline V gene encodes CDR1 MNHEY and CDR2 SMNVEV (reference sequence). Trimming took 5 bases from V and 6 from J, leaving 14 bases between them. This CDR3 is 13 amino acids long. Source study methods: Using reference gene primer amplification, nucleated cell counts were estimated. Only in-frame clones appear in the TCRdb table, and some are missing; sequencing was by immunoSEQ multiplex PCR. D and trimming come from the DNA, and the V and J calls and clone size come from that table. The sample has over 60,000 clones; 70% to 85% are singletons. Patients in Seattle were enrolled during active infection, then followed longitudinally. This clone was observed a few times.

The rearrangement uses TRBV27 and TRBJ2-7, with unresolved D. This TCR was sampled from a man over 45 with COVID-19, enrolled during active disease. Sequenced material: peripheral blood. CDR3 amino acids: CASSATLGVEQYF. CDR3 sequence (DNA): TGTGCCAGCAGTGCAACGCTGGGCGTCGAGCAGTACTTC.